A single sample gave rise to the 20 T cell receptor beta chains below, sequenced in a study of spatial heterogeneity in lung cancer. TCRdb reprocessed the 5' RACE reads with MiXCR, giving one entry per CDR3 protein. Altogether 40,000 or so distinct CDR3 sequences are present, roughly 7.4% being singletons, with the ten largest covering 25% to 35%. The time point here: sample taken at primary tumor resection. Here the sequenced sample was PBMCs, taken at surgery. These receptors originate from a male donor with early-stage non-small cell lung cancer.

This clonotype was counted ten times or more. This chain uses TRBV20-1 with TRBJ2-2; 11 nucleotides match TRBD2. Per germline, CDR1 DFQATT and CDR2 SNEGSKA (reference sequence). The length of the CDR3 is 15 residues. Trimming at V came to 5 bases and at J to 4 bases, leaving 6 bases not matched to a gene. CDR3 amino acids: CSAGIAGGGTGELFF. The CDR3 bases are TGCAGTGCTGGAATAGCGGGAGGGGGCACCGGGGAGCTGTTTTTT.

The J gene is TRBJ1-2, the V gene TRBV6-2 or TRBV6-3; the D is unclear. V was clipped by 8 bases and J by 7 bases, with 17 bases between them. This CDR3 spans 13 amino acids. Germline V CDR1 and CDR2: MNHEY, SVGEGT. Here the CDR3 reads CASQFREYLGYTF. As DNA, the CDR3 is TGTGCCAGCCAATTCCGGGAGTACCTTGGCTACACCTTC.

This clonotype occurred a few times. V gene TRBV20-1 combines with J gene TRBJ2-1, with D perhaps TRBD1 or TRBD2 (7 bases each). Germline V gene lookup returns CDR1 DFQATT and CDR2 SNEGSKA (reference sequence). The CDR3 sequence is 16 residues long. The germline V and J ends were trimmed by 6 bases and 8 bases, with 26 bases remaining between them. Written as DNA, the CDR3 is TGCAGTGCCCCAGGGGGGGCTAGCGCCTCTTCGTATGAGCAGTTCTTC. This translates into CSAPGGASASSYEQFF.

The chain joins TRBV7-2 to TRBJ2-3, with TRBD2 identical over 13 bases. The CDR3 sequence is 17 residues long. The germline V gene has CDR1 SGHTA and CDR2 FQGNSA. Losses at the gene ends were 3 bases for V and 2 bases for J; bases not matched to a gene: 5. The DNA of the CDR3 is TGTGCCAGCAGCTTCCGACTAGCGGGGGGCAACACAGATACGCAGTATTTT. The encoded protein is CASSFRLAGGNTDTQYF.

This clonotype showed up many times. This chain joins TRBV27 and TRBJ2-5, with D hard to call. This CDR3 spans 17 amino acids. With 3 bases removed from V and 0 bases from J, the gap between germline ends came to 17 bases. Germline V gene data show CDR1 as MNHEY and CDR2 as SMNVEV (reference sequence). The chain's CDR3 is CASSFVHSTQYQETQYF. The CDR3 DNA reads as TGTGCCAGCAGTTTTGTACATTCGACACAGTACCAAGAGACCCAGTACTTC.

This clonotype was counted at least ten times. This chain connects TRBV27 to TRBJ2-1; the D call may be TRBD1 or TRBD2 (5 bases each). The ends were cut back, 5 bases at V and 14 bases at J, with 13 bases in the middle. This CDR3 comprises 11 residues. Looked up from germline, CDR1 is MNHEY and CDR2 is SMNVEV (reference sequence). The CDR3 DNA is TGTGCCAGCAGTATACTGGGGGAAGAGTTCTTC. It codes for CASSILGEEFF.

This clonotype was counted at least ten times. The genes are TRBV6-5 and TRBJ2-3, with unresolved D. The ends were cut back, 8 bases at V and 2 bases at J, with 11 bases in the middle. Germline V gene sequence: CDR1 MNHEY, CDR2 SVGAGI. This CDR3 region has 13 residues. CDR3 sequence: CASGSANTDTQYF. The CDR3 coding sequence is TGTGCCAGCGGGTCAGCTAACACAGATACGCAGTATTTT.

This clonotype was seen only a few times. This rearrangement joins TRBV12-3 or TRBV12-4 to TRBJ2-5; D remains unclear. V was cut by 3 bases and J by 5 bases, with 4 bases left in between. This CDR3 contains 11 residues. CDR3 amino acids: CASSFRETQYF. The CDR3 DNA is TGTGCCAGCAGTTTCCGGGAGACCCAGTACTTC.

This clonotype has a count of ten or more. The chain links TRBV6-2 or TRBV6-3 to TRBJ1-1, with D perhaps matching TRBD1 (5 bases). The CDR3 has 14 amino acids. Trimming took 4 bases from V and 6 from J, leaving 15 bases between them. The V gene's germline CDR1 is MNHEY and CDR2 SVGEGT. DNA for the CDR3: TGTGCCAGCAGTTTGGGGGACGACAGAGCTGAAGCTTTCTTT. Translated, it gives CASSLGDDRAEAFF.

This chain joins TRBV28 and TRBJ2-3; TRBD2 matches at 9 bases. V lost 7 bases to trimming and J lost 3 bases; unmatched junction nucleotides: 14. This CDR3 is 17 amino acids long. Germline loops: CDR1 MDHEN, CDR2 SYDVKM. The CDR3 spells CASTPWASGTRTDTQYF. Written as DNA, the CDR3 is TGTGCCAGCACCCCCTGGGCTAGCGGGACAAGGACAGATACGCAGTATTTT.

CDR3 sequence reads: CASGSGYYEQYV. The CDR3 coding sequence is TGTGCCAGCGGTAGCGGTTACTACGAGCAGTACGTC. This sequence joins TRBV21-1 and TRBJ2-7; the D call in the table, TRBD2, was not verified against the DNA. TRBV21-1 is a recognized pseudogene. The CDR3 spans 12 residues.

Ten or more counts support this clonotype. The chain uses TRBV12-5 and TRBJ1-6; D possibly corresponds to TRBD1 (5 bases). The CDR3 consists of 15 residues. Germline V gene data show CDR1 as LGHNT and CDR2 as FRNRAP. V was shortened by 3 bases and J by 7 bases, with 13 bases between the two germline ends. The CDR3 is CASGLGDPRNSPLHF. CDR3 in DNA: TGTGCTAGTGGTTTAGGGGACCCTCGGAATTCACCCCTCCACTTT.

The chain joins TRBV7-3 to TRBJ2-7; D gene unclear. This CDR3 has 10 residues. Germline-derived CDR1 and CDR2 are SGHTA and FQGTGA. CDR3 nucleotides: TGCCGCGGATCTCATTACGAGCAGTACGTC. Translated, it gives CRGSHYEQYV.

A few counts support this clonotype. The chain couples TRBV5-1 to TRBJ1-2; TRBD1 might be the D (6 bases). The ends were cut back, 7 bases at V and 8 bases at J, with 21 bases in the middle. This CDR3 is built from 14 residues. Per the germline V gene, CDR1 is SGHRS and CDR2 is YFSETQ. The CDR3, as DNA: TGCGCCAGCGGGGGCCTTGGCAGGCAGGACGGCTACACCTTC. Amino acid sequence: CASGGLGRQDGYTF.

This clonotype was seen many times. V usage is TRBV6-2 or TRBV6-3 and J usage is TRBJ2-1, with a possible D match to TRBD2 (5 bases). The CDR3 consists of 13 residues. Trimming took 6 bases from V and 3 from J, leaving 9 bases between them. CDR1 is MNHEY and CDR2 is SVGEGT in the germline V gene. The CDR3 spells CASSRGFYNEQFF. DNA for the CDR3: TGTGCCAGCAGCCGGGGATTCTACAATGAGCAGTTCTTC.

In its sample, this clonotype was seen once. A much larger clone differs from this one at a single base, so this may be a read error. This rearrangement joins TRBV5-1 to TRBJ2-7; D not resolved. The CDR3 totals 12 residues. From germline, CDR1 is SGHRS and CDR2 YFSETQ. Trimming shortened V by 5 bases and J by 6 bases, and 12 bases separated the two germline ends. The CDR3 protein is CASSQPALEQYF. CDR3 sequence (DNA): TGCGCCAGCAGTCAGCCGGCGCTCGAGCAGTACTTC.

The rearrangement uses TRBV14 and TRBJ2-1, with D maybe TRBD1 (6 bases). The CDR3 has 19 amino acids. V was trimmed by 3 bases and J by 0 bases, leaving 21 bases between them. Germline lookup yields CDR1 SGHDN and CDR2 FVKESK. CDR3 protein: CASSHHLQGEGSSYNEQFF. The CDR3, as DNA: TGTGCCAGCAGCCACCACTTACAGGGCGAGGGTTCCTCCTACAATGAGCAGTTCTTC. The complete variable domain, with remaining parts taken from reference TRBV14 and TRBJ2-1, reads EAGVTQFPSHSVIEKGQTVTLRCDPISGHDNLYWYRRVMGKEIKFLLHFVKESKQDESGMPNNRFLAERTGGTYSTLKVQPAELEDSGVYFCASSHHLQGEGSSYNEQFFGPGTRLTVL.

This clonotype has a count of ten or more. V and J are TRBV6-5 and TRBJ1-5, with D perhaps matching TRBD1 (6 bases). This CDR3 contains 15 residues. Germline V CDR1 and CDR2: MNHEY, SVGAGI. The V end lost 6 bases, the J end lost 2 bases, and 14 bases lay between the germline ends. The CDR3: CASSRDRRGNQPQHF. The DNA of the CDR3 is TGTGCCAGCAGCCGAGACAGGAGGGGCAATCAGCCCCAGCATTTT.

At least ten counts were recorded for this clonotype. The genes are TRBV11-2 and TRBJ1-1; no clear D. The CDR3 extends over 12 amino acids. Germline-derived CDR1 and CDR2 are SGHAT and FQNNGV. The germline V and J ends were trimmed by 0 bases and 6 bases, with 5 bases remaining between them. The CDR3 here is CASSLDFAEAFF. The CDR3 bases are TGTGCCAGCAGCTTAGACTTTGCTGAAGCTTTCTTT.

This clonotype has a handful of counts. This chain uses TRBV5-6 with TRBJ2-1; TRBD2 matches 8 bases. The CDR3 is 15 residues long. J gave up 2 bases and V 4 bases, and 5 bases lay outside the gene matches. The germline V gene encodes CDR1 SGHDT and CDR2 YYEEEE. CDR3 in amino acids: CASSLGGGPYNEQFF. The CDR3 DNA is TGTGCCAGCAGCCTGGGCGGGGGGCCCTACAATGAGCAGTTCTTC.